This T cell receptor beta chain is from a study of beta chain features in type 1 diabetes. General study results and limits: TCRB CDR3s were moderately but significantly shorter in Type 1 diabetes patients in all four CD4+ subsets.

This clone was seen many times. The antigen remains unidentified. What was sequenced were expressed TCRB transcripts, since all of the isolated RNA had been reverse transcribed. Some clones are missing from TCRdb's copy, which holds only in-frame ones; the method was immunoSEQ multiplex PCR. The table includes 120,000 or so clones, around 16% detected once. Trimming took off 10 bases at V and 3 bases at J, with 21 bases between the two ends. This CDR3 comprises 15 residues. The germline V gene has CDR1 SNHLY and CDR2 FYNNEI. The chain links TRBV2 to TRBJ2-5, with D hard to call. The sequence came from a man aged 18 to 29 with type 1 diabetes. The sequenced sample consisted of central memory CD4+ T cells from blood. The CDR3 region is CATSGWALSKETQYF. CDR3 DNA sequence: TGTGCCACCTCCGGGTGGGCCCTATCGAAAGAGACCCAGTACTTC.